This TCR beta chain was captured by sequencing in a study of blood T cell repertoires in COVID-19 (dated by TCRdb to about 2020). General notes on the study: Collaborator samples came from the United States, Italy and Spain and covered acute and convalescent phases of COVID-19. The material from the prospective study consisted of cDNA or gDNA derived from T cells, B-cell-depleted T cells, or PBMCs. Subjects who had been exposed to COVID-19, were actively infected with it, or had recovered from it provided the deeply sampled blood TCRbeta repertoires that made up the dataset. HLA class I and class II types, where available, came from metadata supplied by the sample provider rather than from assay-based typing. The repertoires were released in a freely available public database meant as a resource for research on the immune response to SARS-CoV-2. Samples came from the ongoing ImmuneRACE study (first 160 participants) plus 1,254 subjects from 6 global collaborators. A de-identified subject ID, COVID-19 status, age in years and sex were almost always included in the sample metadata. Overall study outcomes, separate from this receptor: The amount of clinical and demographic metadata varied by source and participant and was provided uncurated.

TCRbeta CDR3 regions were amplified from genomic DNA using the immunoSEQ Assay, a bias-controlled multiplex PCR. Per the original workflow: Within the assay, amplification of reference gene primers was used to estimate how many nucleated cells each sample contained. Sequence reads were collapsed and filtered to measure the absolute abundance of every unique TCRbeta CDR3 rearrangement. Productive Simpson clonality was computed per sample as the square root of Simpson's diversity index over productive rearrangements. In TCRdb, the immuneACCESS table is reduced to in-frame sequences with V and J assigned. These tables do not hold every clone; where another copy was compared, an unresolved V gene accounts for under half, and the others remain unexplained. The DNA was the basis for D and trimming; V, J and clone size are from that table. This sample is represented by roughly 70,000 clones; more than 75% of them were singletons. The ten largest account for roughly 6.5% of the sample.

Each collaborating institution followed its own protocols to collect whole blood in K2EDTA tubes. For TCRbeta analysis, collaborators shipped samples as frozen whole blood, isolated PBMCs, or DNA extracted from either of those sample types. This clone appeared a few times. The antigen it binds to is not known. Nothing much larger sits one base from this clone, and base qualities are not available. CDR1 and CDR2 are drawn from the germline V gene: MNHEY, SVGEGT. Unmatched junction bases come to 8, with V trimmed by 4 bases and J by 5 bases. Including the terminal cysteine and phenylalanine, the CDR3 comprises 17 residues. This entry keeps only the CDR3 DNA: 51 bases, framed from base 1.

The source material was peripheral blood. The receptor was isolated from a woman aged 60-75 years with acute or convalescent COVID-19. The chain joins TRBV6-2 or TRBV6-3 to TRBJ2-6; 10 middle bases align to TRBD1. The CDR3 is CASSSGTGDLRANVLTF. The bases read TGTGCCAGCAGTTCCGGGACAGGGGACTTACGGGCCAACGTCCTGACTTTC.